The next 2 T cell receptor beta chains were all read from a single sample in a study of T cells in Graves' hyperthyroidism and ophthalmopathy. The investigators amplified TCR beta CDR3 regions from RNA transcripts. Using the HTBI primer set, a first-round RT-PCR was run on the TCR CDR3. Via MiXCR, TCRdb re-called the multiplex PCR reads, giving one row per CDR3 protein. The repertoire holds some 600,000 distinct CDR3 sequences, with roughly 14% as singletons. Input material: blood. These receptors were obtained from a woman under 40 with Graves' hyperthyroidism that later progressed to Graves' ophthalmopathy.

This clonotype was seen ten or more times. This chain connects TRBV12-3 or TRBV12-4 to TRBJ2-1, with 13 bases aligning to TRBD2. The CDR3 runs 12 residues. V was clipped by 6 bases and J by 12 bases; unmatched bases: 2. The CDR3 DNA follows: TGTGCCAGCAGGCGGACTAGCGGGGGGCAGTTCTTC. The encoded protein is CASRRTSGGQFF.

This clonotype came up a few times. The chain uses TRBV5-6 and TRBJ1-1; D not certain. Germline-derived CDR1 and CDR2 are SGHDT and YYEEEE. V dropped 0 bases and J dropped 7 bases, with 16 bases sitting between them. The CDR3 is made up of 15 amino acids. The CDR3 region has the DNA TGTGCCAGCAGCTTGGGCTATCAATTCGGCAATGAAGCTTTCTTT. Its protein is CASSLGYQFGNEAFF.